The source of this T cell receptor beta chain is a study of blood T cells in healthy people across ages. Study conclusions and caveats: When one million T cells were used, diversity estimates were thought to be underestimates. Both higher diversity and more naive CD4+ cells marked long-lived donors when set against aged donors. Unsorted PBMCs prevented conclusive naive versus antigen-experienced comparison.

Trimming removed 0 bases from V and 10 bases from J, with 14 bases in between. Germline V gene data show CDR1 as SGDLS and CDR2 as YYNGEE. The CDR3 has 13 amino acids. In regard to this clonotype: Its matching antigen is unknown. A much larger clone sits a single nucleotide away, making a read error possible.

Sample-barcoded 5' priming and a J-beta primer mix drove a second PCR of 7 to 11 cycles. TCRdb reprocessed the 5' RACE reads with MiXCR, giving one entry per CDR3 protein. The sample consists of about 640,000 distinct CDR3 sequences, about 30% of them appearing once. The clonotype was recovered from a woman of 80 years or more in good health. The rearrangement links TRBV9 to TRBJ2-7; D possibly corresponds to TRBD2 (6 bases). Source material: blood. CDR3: CASSVEAAGIQYF. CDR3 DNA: TGTGCCAGCAGCGTAGAGGCGGCGGGGATCCAGTACTTC.